A selection of T cell receptor beta chains follows, all from one sample in a study of identical twins. TCRdb re-called the 5' RACE reads through MiXCR, storing one row per CDR3 protein. The sample holds roughly 1.6 million distinct CDR3 sequences; about 31% are singletons and the top ten take over 0.25%. The material sequenced was cord blood. These receptors were obtained from a newborn girl in good health. The CDR3 runs from the conserved cysteine through the conserved F or W. A D gene is named only where the DNA matches it firmly. Clone size, where shown, is once, few, many, or a class for clones that have expanded.

D	V	J	size	CDR3	DNA
TRBD2	TRBV12-3/TRBV12-4	TRBJ2-1	NA	CASSPWASGGTYNEQFF	TGTGCCAGCAGTCCTTGGGCTAGCGGGGGCACCTACAATGAGCAGTTCTTC
TRBD1	TRBV4-1	TRBJ2-1	NA	CASSQVGTGDFDEQFF	TGCGCCAGCAGCCAAGTTGGGACAGGGGATTTCGATGAGCAGTTCTTC
NA	TRBV4-2	TRBJ1-1	few	CASSQERGMNTEAFF	TGTGCCAGCAGCCAAGAGAGGGGCATGAACACTGAAGCTTTCTTT
TRBD2	TRBV28	TRBJ2-7	NA	CASRTTSGKGYEQYF	TGTGCCAGCAGGACGACTAGCGGGAAAGGATACGAGCAGTACTTC
NA	TRBV24-1	TRBJ2-1	NA	CATSNLASSYNEQFF	TGTGCCACCAGTAATCTAGCGAGCTCCTACAATGAGCAGTTCTTC
NA	TRBV29-1	TRBJ2-1	many	CSVELEGLSSYNEQFF	TGCAGCGTTGAATTGGAGGGGCTGAGCTCCTACAATGAGCAGTTCTTC
TRBD1	TRBV25-1	TRBJ1-2	once	CASSEAIGQGGYGYTF	TGTGCCAGCAGTGAAGCTATCGGACAGGGCGGCTATGGCTACACCTTC
NA	TRBV21-1	TRBJ2-7	NA	CASSKSMWDSYEQYF	TGTGCCAGCAGCAAATCTATGTGGGACTCCTACGAGCAGTACTTC
NA	TRBV27	TRBJ2-1	few	CASSAAGQTYNEQFF	TGTGCCAGCAGTGCAGCGGGACAGACCTACAATGAGCAGTTCTTC
NA	TRBV29-1	TRBJ1-2	few	CSGEQVYGYTF	TGCAGCGGGGAACAGGTCTATGGCTACACCTTC
TRBD1	TRBV15	TRBJ1-4	NA	CATSRGQGNEKLFF	TGTGCCACCAGCAGAGGACAGGGAAATGAAAAACTGTTTTTT
TRBD1	TRBV10-3	TRBJ2-7	few	CAISTVKGAGEQYF	TGTGCCATCAGTACGGTCAAGGGGGCGGGCGAGCAGTACTTC
TRBD2	TRBV9	TRBJ2-7	NA	CASSAGLADYNEQYF	TGTGCCAGCAGCGCCGGACTAGCGGACTACAATGAGCAGTACTTC
NA	TRBV3-1	TRBJ2-3	few	CASSQDLGVRDTQYF	TGTGCCAGCAGCCAAGATCTTGGTGTTCGGGATACGCAGTATTTT
NA	TRBV12-3/TRBV12-4	TRBJ1-1	NA	CATRDGRLNTEAFF	TGTGCCACCAGGGACGGGCGGTTAAACACTGAAGCTTTCTTT
NA	TRBV28	TRBJ1-1	many	CASRELNTEAFF	TGTGCCAGCCGGGAGTTGAACACTGAAGCTTTCTTT
NA	TRBV6-6	TRBJ1-1	once	CAGARGMNTEAFF	TGTGCCGGCGCCAGGGGAATGAACACTGAAGCTTTCTTT
NA	TRBV5-1	TRBJ2-6	few	CASSSGDTSSGANVLTF	TGCGCCAGCAGCTCTGGGGACACCTCCTCTGGGGCCAACGTCCTGACTTTC
TRBD1	TRBV29-1	TRBJ1-2	NA	CSVTGTAYGYTF	TGCAGCGTAACCGGGACAGCTTATGGCTACACCTTC
TRBD1	TRBV24-1	TRBJ2-5	NA	CATSDLRRGQGVDEQYF	TGTGCCACCAGTGATTTGCGTAGGGGGCAGGGGGTGGATGAGCAGTACTTC
NA	TRBV4-2	TRBJ2-3	many	CASSHLKGADTQYF	TGTGCCAGCAGCCACCTTAAGGGGGCAGATACGCAGTATTTT
NA	TRBV3-1	TRBJ2-3	few	CASSRRESFFPDTQYF	TGTGCCAGCAGCCGGAGGGAGAGTTTCTTCCCAGATACGCAGTATTTT
TRBD1	TRBV6-1	TRBJ1-4	NA	CASSRDRGPAVFF	TGTGCCAGCAGCCGGGACAGGGGGCCGGCGGTGTTTTTT
TRBD1	TRBV13	TRBJ1-2	NA	CASSSVAGTGGFYGYTF	TGTGCCAGCAGCTCGGTAGCCGGGACAGGGGGTTTTTATGGCTACACCTTC
TRBD1	TRBV24-1	TRBJ2-7	NA	CATNRQGFLYEQYF	TGTGCCACCAATCGACAGGGCTTCCTCTACGAGCAGTACTTC
TRBD2	TRBV10-3	TRBJ2-5	NA	CAISETSSGEETQYF	TGTGCCATCAGTGAGACGTCTAGCGGGGAAGAGACCCAGTACTTC
TRBD1	TRBV5-1	TRBJ1-1	NA	CASSLSSGTVNTEAFF	TGCGCCAGCAGCTTGAGCTCTGGGACAGTGAACACTGAAGCTTTCTTT
TRBD1	TRBV6-1	TRBJ1-1	NA	CASSLWTGTTEAFF	TGTGCCAGCAGTTTATGGACAGGGACCACTGAAGCTTTCTTT
TRBD2	TRBV20-1	TRBJ2-3	NA	CSADPYVDERGPRTDTQYF	TGCAGTGCCGACCCGTATGTTGACGAGCGGGGACCGCGCACAGATACGCAGTATTTT
NA	TRBV5-1	TRBJ2-1	NA	CASSLVGHNSYNEQFF	TGCGCCAGCAGCTTGGTTGGGCATAATTCCTACAATGAGCAGTTCTTC
TRBD2	TRBV20-1	TRBJ2-7	few	CSADQLAGVGEQYF	TGCAGTGCCGATCAACTAGCGGGAGTTGGCGAGCAGTACTTC
NA	TRBV7-2	TRBJ2-7	NA	CASSLARGSGYEQYF	TGTGCCAGCAGCTTAGCGAGAGGGTCTGGATACGAGCAGTACTTC
NA	TRBV19	TRBJ2-1	NA	CASLGRGVYNEQFF	TGTGCCAGCCTGGGGCGGGGAGTCTACAATGAGCAGTTCTTC
NA	TRBV20-1	TRBJ1-1	NA	CSAVKGRLNTEAFF	TGCAGTGCCGTTAAAGGACGGTTGAACACTGAAGCTTTCTTT
NA	TRBV3-1	TRBJ2-3	NA	CASSQGGLAPRSYF	TGTGCCAGCAGCCAAGGAGGACTCGCCCCCCGGTCGTATTTT
TRBD2	TRBV3-1	TRBJ2-5	few	CASSQGSGLGQETQYF	TGTGCCAGCAGCCAGGGTTCGGGACTAGGCCAAGAGACCCAGTACTTC
NA	TRBV18	TRBJ1-1	NA	CASSPESFLTEAFF	TGTGCCAGCTCACCGGAAAGTTTTCTCACTGAAGCTTTCTTT
TRBD2	TRBV11-1	TRBJ2-7	NA	CASSLEASGSSYEQYF	TGTGCCAGCAGCTTAGAGGCTAGCGGGAGCTCCTACGAGCAGTACTTC
TRBD1	TRBV7-9	TRBJ1-1	NA	CASSLWHAGGGTEAFF	TGTGCCAGCAGCTTATGGCATGCAGGGGGGGGCACTGAAGCTTTCTTT
TRBD2	TRBV5-1	TRBJ2-1	NA	CASSPKPMAGGGNEQFF	TGCGCCAGCAGCCCAAAGCCCATGGCGGGAGGGGGCAATGAGCAGTTCTTC
NA	TRBV7-9	TRBJ1-4	once	CASSLGRGPTNEKLFF	TGTGCCAGCAGCTTAGGGCGGGGCCCAACTAATGAAAAACTGTTTTTT
TRBD1	TRBV12-3/TRBV12-4	TRBJ2-3	NA	CASNLRDRGHTQYF	TGTGCCAGCAATCTCCGGGACAGGGGGCATACGCAGTATTTT
NA	TRBV29-1	TRBJ2-7	NA	CSVVRDPYNEQYF	TGCAGCGTTGTCCGGGACCCCTACAATGAGCAGTACTTC
TRBD2	TRBV27	TRBJ2-6	NA	CASSLRLAPISGANVLTF	TGTGCCAGCAGTTTAAGACTAGCGCCGATCTCTGGGGCCAACGTCCTGACTTTC
NA	TRBV5-1	TRBJ2-2	NA	CASSFELNTGELFF	TGCGCCAGCAGCTTCGAACTTAACACCGGGGAGCTGTTTTTT
TRBD2	TRBV4-2	TRBJ2-5	many	CASSQMRTSWSETQYF	TGTGCCAGCAGCCAGATGAGGACTAGCTGGTCAGAGACCCAGTACTTC
TRBD2	TRBV28	TRBJ2-7	NA	CASRRSSGTYEQYF	TGTGCCAGCAGGAGGTCTAGCGGGACCTACGAGCAGTACTTC
NA	TRBV12-3/TRBV12-4	TRBJ2-1	few	CASSFGGLGEQFF	TGTGCCAGCAGTTTCGGGGGGCTGGGTGAGCAGTTCTTC
TRBD2	TRBV28	TRBJ2-7	NA	CASSFRGLAGVEQYF	TGTGCCAGCAGTTTTCGGGGACTAGCGGGAGTTGAGCAGTACTTC
TRBD1	TRBV29-1	TRBJ2-2	few	CSVTGGTGELFF	TGCAGCGTTACAGGGGGCACCGGGGAGCTGTTTTTT
TRBD2	TRBV6-2/TRBV6-3	TRBJ2-3	few	CASRNFPGLAGGDTQYF	TGTGCCAGCAGAAACTTTCCGGGACTAGCGGGAGGAGATACGCAGTATTTT
NA	TRBV4-1	TRBJ2-5	NA	CASSQTPFRGTVDEQYF	TGCGCCAGCAGCCAGACCCCATTCCGGGGGACAGTCGATGAGCAGTACTTC
TRBD2	TRBV28	TRBJ2-1	NA	CASSWQGALGLAGATSGNEQFF	TGTGCCAGCAGCTGGCAGGGGGCGCTGGGGCTAGCGGGAGCGACCTCCGGGAATGAGCAGTTCTTC
NA	TRBV7-9	TRBJ1-2	NA	CASSLPTGAVTGYTF	TGTGCCAGCAGCCTTCCGACTGGGGCGGTGACCGGCTACACCTTC
NA	TRBV7-2	TRBJ1-2	many	CASSLAGLINYGYTF	TGTGCCAGCAGCTTAGCGGGACTTATTAACTATGGCTACACCTTC
NA	TRBV5-1	TRBJ2-3	few	CASSFHLSEDTQYF	TGCGCCAGCAGTTTTCATCTATCCGAGGATACGCAGTATTTT